Each of the 2 T cell receptor beta chains below was sequenced from the same sample in a study of blood T cells in healthy people across ages. Combining a sample-barcoded 5' primer with a J-beta primer mix, a second PCR ran for about 6 to 12 cycles. TCRdb called the 5' RACE reads again in MiXCR, with one record for every CDR3 protein. The sample contains 730,000 or so distinct CDR3 sequences, 40% to 45% of which appear only once. The sample taken for sequencing was blood. The receptors shown here come from an older man in good health.

This clonotype was detected only a few times. This chain connects TRBV6-5 to TRBJ1-2, with D possibly TRBD1 on 5 matching bases. Germline V gene sequence: CDR1 MNHEY, CDR2 SVGAGI. V was pared by 2 bases and J by 10 bases, with 11 bases between. The CDR3 sequence is 12 residues long. The CDR3 here is CASSYGQGPYTF. CDR3 nucleotides: TGTGCCAGCAGTTACGGGCAGGGTCCCTACACCTTC.

Only a few counts were recorded for this clonotype. The chain links TRBV9 to TRBJ1-6, with no clear D. Looked up from germline, CDR1 is SGDLS and CDR2 is YYNGEE. V was shortened by 3 bases and J by 1 base, with 5 bases between the two germline ends. This CDR3 spans 14 amino acids. DNA of the CDR3: TGTGCCAGCAGCGAAGAGTCCTATAATTCACCCCTCCACTTT. It is translated as CASSEESYNSPLHF. The full variable domain, rest sourced from reference TRBV9 and TRBJ1-6, is DSGVTQTPKHLITATGQRVTLRCSPRSGDLSVYWYQQSLDQGLQFLIQYYNGEERAKGNILERFSAQQFPDLHSELNLSSLELGDSALYFCASSEESYNSPLHFGNGTRLTVT.